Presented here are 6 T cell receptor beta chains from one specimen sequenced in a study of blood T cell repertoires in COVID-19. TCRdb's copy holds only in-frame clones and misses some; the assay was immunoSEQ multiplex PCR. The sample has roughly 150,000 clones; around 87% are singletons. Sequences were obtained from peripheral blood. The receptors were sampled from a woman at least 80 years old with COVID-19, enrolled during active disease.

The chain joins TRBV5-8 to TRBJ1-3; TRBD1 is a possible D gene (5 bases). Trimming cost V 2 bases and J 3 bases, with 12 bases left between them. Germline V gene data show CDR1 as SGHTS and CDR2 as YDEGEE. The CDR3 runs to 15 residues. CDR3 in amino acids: CASSFGAPIGNTIYF. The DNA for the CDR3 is TGTGCCAGCAGCTTTGGGGCGCCGATTGGAAACACCATATATTTT.

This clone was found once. DNA for the CDR3: TGTGCCAGCAGTTCTCTCCGCAATCAGCCCCAGCATTTT. Its protein is CASSSLRNQPQHF. The chain employs TRBV28 and TRBJ1-5, with D hard to call. V lost 4 bases and J 2 bases, leaving 6 bases between the germline ends. The CDR3 is made up of 13 amino acids. Germline V gives CDR1 MDHEN, CDR2 SYDVKM. The full variable domain, in which reference TRBV28 and TRBJ1-5 provide the parts outside the CDR3, is DVKVTQSSRYLVKRTGEKVFLECVQDMDHENMFWYRQDPGLGLRLIYFSYDVKMKEKGDIPEGYSVSREKKERFSLILESASTNQTSMYLCASSSLRNQPQHFGDGTRLSIL.

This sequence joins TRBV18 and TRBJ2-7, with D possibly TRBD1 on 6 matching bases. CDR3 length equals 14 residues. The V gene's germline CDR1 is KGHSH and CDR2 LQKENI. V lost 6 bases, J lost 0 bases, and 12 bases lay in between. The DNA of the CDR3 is TGTGCCAGCTCGTTCCGGGACACCTCCTACGAGCAGTACTTC. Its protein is CASSFRDTSYEQYF.

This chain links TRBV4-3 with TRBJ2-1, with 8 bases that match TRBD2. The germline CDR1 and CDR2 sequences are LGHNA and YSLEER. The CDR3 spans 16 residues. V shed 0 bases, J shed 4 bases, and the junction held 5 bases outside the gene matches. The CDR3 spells CASSQDPGLGYNEQFF. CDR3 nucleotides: TGCGCCAGCAGCCAAGACCCGGGACTAGGGTACAATGAGCAGTTCTTC.

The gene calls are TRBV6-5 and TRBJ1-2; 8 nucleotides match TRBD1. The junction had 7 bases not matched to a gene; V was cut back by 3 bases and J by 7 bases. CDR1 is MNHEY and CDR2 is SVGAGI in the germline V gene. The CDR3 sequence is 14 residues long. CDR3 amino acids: CASSYQGASGGYTF. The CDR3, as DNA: TGTGCCAGCAGTTATCAGGGGGCCTCGGGTGGCTACACCTTC.

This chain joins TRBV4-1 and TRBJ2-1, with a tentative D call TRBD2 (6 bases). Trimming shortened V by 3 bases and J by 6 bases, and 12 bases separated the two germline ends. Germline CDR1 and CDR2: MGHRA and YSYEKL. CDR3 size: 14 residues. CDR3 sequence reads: CASSQTPGLNEQFF. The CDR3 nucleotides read TGCGCCAGCAGCCAGACCCCGGGACTCAATGAGCAGTTCTTC.